Listed here are 3 T cell receptor beta chains from one sample, sequenced in a study of cytomegalovirus exposure and HLA in healthy donors. Primers for the PCR totalled 60 Vbeta and 13 Jbeta. Profiling relied on immunoSEQ multiplex PCR, and the TCRdb table lists in-frame clones only, not all of them. The sample lists about 140,000 clones, less than 90% occurring once. Input material: PBMCs. These receptors were obtained from a man aged 35-49 years in good health and CMV-seronegative.

The chain has TRBV19 and TRBJ1-3, with D possibly being TRBD1 (6 bases). Between the trimmed V and J ends, which lost 5 bases and 1 base, there was a span of 9 bases. CDR3 length: 14 residues. In germline, CDR1 is LNHDA, CDR2 SQIVND (reference sequence). The CDR3 nucleotides are TGTGCCAGTAGTTCCGGGACATCTGGAAACACCATATATTTT. It is translated as CASSSGTSGNTIYF.

The chain links TRBV18 to TRBJ2-1; 14 nucleotides align to TRBD2. CDR3 size: 18 residues. Germline loops: CDR1 KGHSH, CDR2 LQKENI. V lost 5 bases, J lost 2 bases, and 8 bases stayed unmatched. The CDR3 DNA reads as TGTGCCAGCTCATCAGGGACTAGCGGGGGTCCTGCCTACAATGAGCAGTTCTTC. This encodes CASSSGTSGGPAYNEQFF.

The chain uses TRBV5-1 and TRBJ1-4, with unresolved D. This CDR3 region has 14 residues. V shed 3 bases and J shed 8 bases, with 14 bases lying between them. Germline CDR1 SGHRS, CDR2 YFSETQ. The CDR3 loop is CASSSGSGGEKLFF. The CDR3 coding sequence is TGCGCCAGCAGCTCAGGATCCGGAGGGGAAAAACTGTTTTTT.